The rows below give T cell receptor beta chains drawn from one sample of a study of cytomegalovirus exposure and HLA in healthy donors. Here immunoSEQ multiplex PCR was the method, and the copy in TCRdb shows in-frame clones only, minus some. The table records 150,000 to 200,000 clones, over 60% of them present only once. The sample comprised PBMCs. The origin of the receptors is a woman aged 40 to 50 in good health and CMV-seronegative. Both conserved end residues are part of each CDR3.

V,CDR3
TRBV14,CASSQVLRGQINYGYTF
TRBV5-3,CARSLGRQVDSQHF
TRBV7-9,CASSAVGGADEQYF
TRBV6-5,CASSRGGQETQYF
TRBV5-5,CASSLIDRVGSGANVLTF
TRBV19,CASSIRDNNQPQHF
TRBV7-8,CASSQINRGTDTQYF
TRBV6-4,CASSERDRTEQYF
TRBV5-1,CASRSGVGIGEKLFF
TRBV4-1,CASSQGHTSGNTIYF
TRBV28,CASSPLKRGRLEKLFF
TRBV5-1,CASSLNSLNIQYF
TRBV6-5,CAILTGTTTNEKLFF
TRBV23-1,CASSQSRGAINQPQHF
TRBV27,CASSHRGTSHGYTF
TRBV6-1,CATRTGNTDTQYF
TRBV11-2,CASRDRGYTEAFF
TRBV18,CASSPQGQGDEQYF
TRBV10-3,CAISDRVSSPLHF
TRBV6-5,CASSYSGTGDGDTQYF
TRBV19,CASSIPDTGVGSNQPQHF
TRBV6-6,CASSPTGTLNTEAFF
TRBV5-1,CASSLAGGLWADTQYF
TRBV11-2,CASSSSPKGDYGYTF
TRBV28,CASSLRTGINEQYF
TRBV21-1,CASSKVGLGRREKLFF
TRBV19,CASSLPGGGANVLTF
TRBV5-1,CASSVGATTDTQYF
TRBV19,CASSIKSRANAPQHF
TRBV11-2,CASSLGAGATDTQYF
TRBV6-1,CASSAHTPFEDSPLHF
TRBV27,CASRLTGGEYQPQHF
TRBV4-1,CASSTNNSPLHF
TRBV6-1,CASRTVIDTEAFF
TRBV5-4,CASSLGSGGRPETQYF
TRBV15,CATSSGSVLYVGGTF
TRBV5-6,CASSLGTGGYEQYF
TRBV7-9,CASSHRDRGSTEAFF
TRBV2,CASSPYTGEIYGYTF
TRBV5-1,CASSPEEAYEQYF
TRBV18,CASSPISSEATDTQYF
TRBV15,CATSRASRGRRGETQYF
TRBV10-2,CASSAWEGPDTQYF
TRBV6-5,CASSLGGYEAFF
TRBV29-1,CSVVLNSGNTIYF
TRBV5-4,CASSATGWGTEAFF
TRBV6-1,CASSEADRGLSGANVLTF
TRBV18,CASSENGGTEAFF
TRBV4-1,CASSQVSGAVYEQYF
TRBV6-6,CASTLDRANSYNEQFF